A single sample is the source of the 15 T cell receptor beta chains below, sequenced in a study of neurological immune-mediated disorders. TCRdb redid the calling of the 5' RACE reads with MiXCR, one entry per CDR3 protein. The sample lists fewer than 40,000 distinct CDR3 sequences, 5.5% to 7% occurring once. The sequenced material came from CD4+ T cells from blood. The receptors were sampled from a woman aged 45-60 years in good health.

This clonotype has at least ten counts. This chain joins TRBV20-1 and TRBJ1-1, with D possibly being TRBD1 (5 bases). This CDR3 contains 14 residues. The germline V gene encodes CDR1 DFQATT and CDR2 SNEGSKA (reference sequence). V lost 5 bases, J lost 6 bases, and 19 bases lay in between. The CDR3 loop reads CSAPMGGGAPEAFF. In DNA, the CDR3 is TGCAGTGCTCCAATGGGGGGAGGAGCTCCTGAAGCTTTCTTT.

The chain uses TRBV5-1 and TRBJ2-7; possibly TRBD2 for D (6 bases). The better agreement between TRBJ2-1 and the DNA end casts doubt on the J call. The CDR3 spans 15 residues. Germline V CDR1 and CDR2: SGHRS, YFSETQ. DNA for the CDR3: TGCGCCAGCAGCTTGGCCGGGACTGCCGAAGATGAGCAGTTCTTC. This codes for CASSLAGTAEDEQFF.

On this clonotype itself: An end of the junction differs from the germline gene, which may be a read error. V usage is TRBV5-6 and J usage is TRBJ1-2; TRBD1 is a possible D gene (5 bases). The germline CDR1 and CDR2 sequences are SGHDT and YYEEEE. This CDR3 is 15 amino acids long. CDR3 residues: CASSLELRENYCYNF. For the CDR3, the DNA is TGTGCCAGCAGCTTGGAACTCAGGGAAAACTATTGCTACAACTTC.

The gene calls are TRBV21-1 and TRBJ1-5; the D call TRBD1 from the table was never checked on the DNA. TRBV21-1 is noted as a pseudogene. The CDR3 sequence is 18 residues long. The CDR3, as DNA: TGTGCCAGCAGCAAAGTGGACAGGAGAGTTAGGAGCAATCAGCCCCAGCATTTT. Translated, it gives CASSKVDRRVRSNQPQHF.

At least ten counts were recorded for this clonotype. The CDR3, as DNA: TGTGCCAGCTCTACCTCGACAGGCTTCAATCAGCCCCAGCATTTT. Its protein product is CASSTSTGFNQPQHF. V and J are TRBV18 and TRBJ1-5; D might be TRBD1 (6 bases). The CDR3 is 15 residues long. Germline values: CDR1 KGHSH, CDR2 LQKENI. Trimming removed 6 bases at V and 3 bases at J, with 15 bases between.

This clonotype came up many times. The rearrangement joins TRBV10-3 to TRBJ2-1; 12 nucleotides agree with TRBD2. Unmatched junction bases numbered 11, after V lost 4 bases and J lost 7 bases. This CDR3 contains 17 residues. Germline CDR1 reads ENHRY; CDR2 reads SYGVKD. The CDR3, as DNA: TGTGCCATCAGTGTTCCGGCTAGCGGGAGGGCCACGAATGAGCAGTTCTTC. It is translated as CAISVPASGRATNEQFF.

As for this clonotype: One end of the junction is discordant with germline, which a read error may explain. This chain uses TRBV27 with TRBJ1-1, with D perhaps TRBD1 (5 bases). CDR1 is MNHEY, CDR2 SMNVEV, per germline (reference sequence). The CDR3 has 13 amino acids. CDR3 coding DNA: TGTGCCAGCAGGCATACATGGGGCACTGAAGCTATCTTT. It encodes CASRHTWGTEAIF.

This clonotype was detected ten times or more. The chain couples TRBV20-1 to TRBJ1-6; 10 nucleotides match TRBD1. The V gene end was trimmed by 3 bases and the J gene end by 5 bases; junction bases not matched to a gene: 4. Germline V lookup: CDR1 DFQATT, CDR2 SNEGSKA (reference sequence). The CDR3 spans 15 residues. The CDR3, as DNA: TGCAGTGCTAGTGGACAGGGGGTTAATAATTCACCCCTCCACTTT. As protein: CSASGQGVNNSPLHF.

This clonotype was counted many times. The V call is TRBV7-9, the J call TRBJ1-2; no clear D. V was pared by 1 base and J by 3 bases, with 12 bases between. Germline loops: CDR1 SEHNR, CDR2 FQNEAQ (reference sequence). This CDR3 comprises 15 residues. The CDR3 loop reads CASSLDGMDHYGYTF. CDR3 coding DNA: TGTGCCAGCAGCTTAGACGGAATGGATCACTATGGCTACACCTTC.

This clonotype was counted at least ten times. DNA of the CDR3: TGCGCCAGCAGCTTGGAGGTAAACACTGAAGCTTTCTTT. Amino acid sequence: CASSLEVNTEAFF. The gene calls are TRBV5-1 and TRBJ1-1; D is undetermined. CDR3 length: 13 residues. With 0 bases removed from V and 2 bases from J, the gap between germline ends came to 5 bases. Germline assignment: CDR1 SGHRS and CDR2 YFSETQ.

This clonotype showed up many times. The V and J genes are TRBV15 and TRBJ1-1; D is uncertain. The germline V gene encodes CDR1 LNHNV and CDR2 YYDKDF (reference sequence). The CDR3 covers 14 residues. V shed 3 bases and J shed 0 bases, with 8 bases lying between them. This CDR3 is CATSSRQMNTEAFF. The DNA of the CDR3 is TGTGCCACCAGCAGCAGGCAGATGAACACTGAAGCTTTCTTT.

This clonotype was counted many times. The V and J genes are TRBV29-1 and TRBJ1-1, with 10 bases aligning to TRBD1. There are 12 residues in the CDR3. Germline V gives CDR1 SQVTM, CDR2 ANQGSEA. J was trimmed by 7 bases and V by 3 bases; bases with no gene match: 2. The CDR3 is CSVETGGSEAFF. As DNA, the CDR3 is TGCAGCGTTGAGACAGGGGGCAGTGAAGCTTTCTTT.

In this sample, this clonotype turned up many times. J is TRBJ2-5 and V is TRBV20-1; TRBD2 agrees at 12 bases. The CDR3 totals 15 residues. Germline trimming cut 3 bases from V and 5 bases from J; bases unmatched to any gene: 7. In germline, CDR1 is DFQATT, CDR2 SNEGSKA (reference sequence). The CDR3 loop is CSASLAGGPRETQYF. CDR3 DNA sequence: TGCAGTGCTAGCCTAGCGGGAGGGCCGCGGGAGACCCAGTACTTC.

On this clonotype itself: A much larger clone is a single base away; this may be a read error. The chain's CDR3 is CASSTPWGGNEQFF. CDR3 coding DNA: TGTGCCAGCAGCACGCCCTGGGGGGGCAATGAGCAGTTCTTC. The chain is built from TRBV28 and TRBJ2-1; TRBD2 agrees at 7 bases. After removal of 6 bases from V and 6 bases from J, the junction contained 8 bases not matched to a gene. In germline, CDR1 is MDHEN, CDR2 SYDVKM. This CDR3 spans 14 amino acids. Using reference TRBV28 and TRBJ2-1 for the parts outside the CDR3, the full variable domain is DVKVTQSSRYLVKRTGEKVFLECVQDMDHENMFWYRQDPGLGLRLIYFSYDVKMKEKGDIPEGYSVSREKKERFSLILESASTNQTSMYLCASSTPWGGNEQFFGPGTRLTVL.

This clonotype was observed at least ten times. J is TRBJ2-1 and V is TRBV5-1; 7 nucleotides agree with TRBD2. Germline V lookup: CDR1 SGHRS, CDR2 YFSETQ. The CDR3 length is 14 residues. With V trimmed by 7 bases and J by 8 bases, 12 bases remained unmatched. CDR3: CASVRSGLADEQFF. In nucleotides, the CDR3 is TGCGCCAGCGTTAGGAGTGGTCTAGCGGATGAGCAGTTCTTC. The variable domain in full, completed from reference TRBV5-1 and TRBJ2-1, reads KAGVTQTPRYLIKTRGQQVTLSCSPISGHRSVSWYQQTPGQGLQFLFEYFSETQRNKGNFPGRFSGRQFSNSRSEMNVSTLELGDSALYLCASVRSGLADEQFFGPGTRLTVL.